The next 23 T cell receptor beta chains were all read from a single sample in a study of post-analysis software for immune sequencing data. Their target antigens are unknown. Study observations and caveats: Four or five TRBV segments occurring more often in patients than controls included TRBV5-6, TRBV5-1 and TRBV20-1.

Presence of unique molecular identifiers characterized the TCR beta cDNA libraries. TCRdb re-derived calls from the PCR reads in MiXCR, one entry per CDR3 protein. The sample includes 600,000 to 700,000 distinct CDR3 sequences, 59% of them seen just once. Sequences were obtained from blood. These receptors were obtained from a girl aged 2-10 years with multiple sclerosis.

This clonotype was counted between two and nine times. V gene TRBV15 combines with J gene TRBJ1-1, with D uncertain. The V gene's germline CDR1 is LNHNV and CDR2 YYDKDF (reference sequence). The CDR3 contains 15 residues. Trimming took off 0 bases at V and 1 base at J, with 9 bases between the two ends. The CDR3 reads CATSRDLGQNTEAFF. The CDR3 nucleotides read TGTGCCACCAGCAGAGATCTTGGTCAGAACACTGAAGCTTTCTTT.

This rearrangement joins TRBV3-1 to TRBJ1-2, with TRBD1 as a possible D gene (6 bases). Germline CDR1 LGHDT, CDR2 YNNKEL (reference sequence). V lost 2 bases, J lost 7 bases, and 11 bases lay in between. The CDR3 totals 13 residues. CDR3 region: CASSQNQGTGYTF. CDR3 bases: TGTGCCAGCAGCCAAAACCAGGGGACTGGCTACACCTTC.

The chain links TRBV7-9 to TRBJ2-2; D call uncertain. The CDR3 spans 14 residues. The V end was cut by 8 bases, the J end by 2 bases, with 12 bases between. CDR1 SEHNR and CDR2 FQNEAQ come from the germline V gene (reference sequence). CDR3 loop: CASPRPSNTGELFF. CDR3 nucleotides: TGTGCCAGCCCCCGTCCGAGTAACACCGGGGAGCTGTTTTTT.

The CDR3 spells CASQGDSYGYTF. CDR3 coding DNA: TGTGCCAGCCAAGGGGATTCCTATGGCTACACCTTC. The rearrangement uses TRBV12-3 or TRBV12-4 and TRBJ1-2; tentative D call: TRBD1 (5 bases). V lost 8 bases and J lost 4, with 11 bases in between. The CDR3 length is 12 residues.

This sequence joins TRBV12-3 or TRBV12-4 and TRBJ2-7, with 7 bases matching TRBD2. The J call is in doubt because the DNA end fits TRBJ2-5 better. This CDR3 contains 14 residues. Written as DNA, the CDR3 is TGTGCCAGCAGTTTCGGGGGGTCTCGGCCGACCCAGTACTTC. It is translated as CASSFGGSRPTQYF.

The chain recombines TRBV27 with TRBJ1-5; D unclear. The CDR3 spans 14 residues. The V gene lost 3 bases and the J gene lost 1 base, with 7 bases spanning the gap. The V gene's germline CDR1 is MNHEY and CDR2 SMNVEV (reference sequence). The CDR3 bases are TGTGCCAGCAGTTTTACGGGGAGCAATCAGCCCCAGCATTTT. It specifies CASSFTGSNQPQHF.

This clonotype was found a few times. The chain has TRBV7-7 and TRBJ2-1; 10 bases agree with TRBD1. The germline V gene encodes CDR1 SSHAT and CDR2 FNYEAQ (reference sequence). The CDR3 runs 15 residues. V was pared by 5 bases and J by 9 bases, with 10 bases of the junction left unmatched. For the CDR3, the DNA is TGTGCCAGCAGCCCGGGACAGGGGAAGGCGAGTGAGCAGTTCTTC. Translated: CASSPGQGKASEQFF.

This clonotype was seen a single time. At one end the junction does not follow the germline gene, possibly because of a read error. V gene TRBV12-3 or TRBV12-4 combines with J gene TRBJ1-2, with D perhaps TRBD1 (5 bases). The CDR3 is 12 amino acids. The CDR3, as DNA: TGTGCCAGCAGCCTCTCAGGGACTGGCTGCACCTTC. Its translation is CASSLSGTGCTF.

There are a few counts of this clonotype. The CDR3 sequence is CASSLRGSRVAGDRGEQYF. The DNA of the CDR3 is TGTGCCAGCAGCTTGAGGGGGAGCAGGGTTGCGGGAGATCGAGGCGAGCAGTACTTC. The rearrangement links TRBV7-6 to TRBJ2-7, with D possibly matching TRBD2 (7 bases). V lost 3 bases and J 6 bases, leaving 30 bases between the germline ends. The CDR3 has 19 residues. Germline-derived CDR1 and CDR2 are SGHVS and FNYEAQ.

V and J are TRBV12-3 or TRBV12-4 and TRBJ2-5; D call uncertain. The germline V and J ends were trimmed by 7 bases and 4 bases, with 16 bases remaining between them. The CDR3 covers 14 residues. As DNA, the CDR3 is TGTGCCAGCATCTTAGCCGGATCTGGAGAGACCCAGTACTTC. It translates to CASILAGSGETQYF.

The chain combines TRBV15 with TRBJ2-5; D call uncertain. The V gene lost 1 base and the J gene lost 5 bases, with 5 bases spanning the gap. The CDR3 length is 12 residues. Germline CDR1 and CDR2: LNHNV and YYDKDF (reference sequence). This CDR3 is CATSRVPETQYF. DNA for the CDR3: TGTGCCACCAGCAGAGTTCCGGAGACCCAGTACTTC. Variable domain in full (rest from reference TRBV15 and TRBJ2-5): DAMVIQNPRYQVTQFGKPVTLSCSQTLNHNVMYWYQQKSSQAPKLLFHYYDKDFNNEADTPDNFQSRRPNTSFCFLDIRSPGLGDTAMYLCATSRVPETQYFGPGTRLLVL.

To note about this clonotype: Without the conserved terminal phenylalanine or tryptophan, this CDR3 likely stems from a read error. The J gene is TRBJ2-5, the V gene TRBV10-3; D is undetermined. The CDR3 contains 13 residues. Germline V CDR1 and CDR2: ENHRY, SYGVKD. V was pared by 4 bases and J by 2 bases, with 8 bases between. The CDR3 DNA is TGTGCCATCAGTGGTACGGTTCAAGAGACCCAGTACTTA. Translation gives CAISGTVQETQYL.

This chain joins TRBV5-1 and TRBJ1-2; weak D call: TRBD1 (6 bases). The CDR3 length is 16 residues. The ends were cut back, 0 bases at V and 3 bases at J, with 15 bases in the middle. Germline CDR1 reads SGHRS; CDR2 reads YFSETQ. The CDR3 region has the DNA TGCGCCAGCAGCTTGGACAGGGAGTTGGTGGACTATGGCTACACCTTC. As protein: CASSLDRELVDYGYTF.

The chain uses TRBV2 and TRBJ1-2; D perhaps matches TRBD1 (6 bases). This CDR3 comprises 13 residues. CDR1 and CDR2 from the germline V gene are SNHLY and FYNNEI. Trimming shortened V by 6 bases and J by 1 base, and 9 bases separated the two germline ends. CDR3 loop: CASRGGLNYGYTF. In nucleotides, the CDR3 is TGTGCCAGCAGGGGGGGGCTTAACTATGGCTACACCTTC.

The rearrangement uses TRBV7-9 and TRBJ2-1; D gene unclear. Germline values: CDR1 SEHNR, CDR2 FQNEAQ (reference sequence). V was cut by 3 bases and J by 8 bases, with 14 bases left in between. The CDR3 spans 14 residues. CDR3 residues: CASSFDLALDEQFF. DNA for the CDR3: TGTGCCAGCAGCTTTGATTTAGCCTTGGATGAGCAGTTCTTC.

The rearrangement uses TRBV29-1 and TRBJ1-4; no clear D gene. CDR3 size: 14 residues. Trimming shortened V by 0 bases and J by 8 bases, and 13 bases separated the two germline ends. Looked up from germline, CDR1 is SQVTM and CDR2 is ANQGSEA. The CDR3 loop is CSVEDTQVEEKLFF. In nucleotides, the CDR3 is TGCAGCGTTGAAGATACGCAGGTGGAGGAAAAACTGTTTTTT.

The table lists this clonotype with a few counts. The chain carries TRBV12-3 or TRBV12-4 and TRBJ2-7, with D unresolved. With 5 bases removed from V and 5 bases from J, the gap between germline ends came to 13 bases. The CDR3 runs 13 residues. CDR3 in amino acids: CASSPSGLNEQYF. Here the CDR3 DNA reads TGTGCCAGCAGTCCCTCCGGGTTGAACGAGCAGTACTTC.

V and J are TRBV6-2 or TRBV6-3 and TRBJ2-1; D not certain. The ends were cut back, 0 bases at V and 7 bases at J, with 16 bases in the middle. The germline V gene has CDR1 MNHEY and CDR2 SVGEGT. The CDR3 extends over 16 amino acids. The CDR3 loop is CASSYSGSRYSNEQFF. As DNA, the CDR3 is TGTGCCAGCAGTTACTCAGGCTCCCGCTATTCGAATGAGCAGTTCTTC.

The chain has TRBV27 and TRBJ2-4; D not resolved. The J call may be mistaken, given a closer DNA end match to TRBJ2-7. This CDR3 is 13 amino acids long. Germline assignment: CDR1 MNHEY and CDR2 SMNVEV (reference sequence). CDR3 region: CASSSRETYEQYF. The CDR3 region has the DNA TGTGCCAGCAGTTCTCGAGAGACCTACGAGCAGTACTTC.

This clonotype came up a few times. V and J are TRBV7-8 and TRBJ2-5, with TRBD1 matching 7 bases. This CDR3 is 14 amino acids long. Germline V gene sequence: CDR1 SGHVS, CDR2 FQNEAQ. Trimming took 5 bases from V and 1 from J; bases not matched to a gene: 4. The CDR3 bases are TGTGCCAGCAGCAAACGACAGGGCCAAGAGACCCAGTACTTC. Its translation is CASSKRQGQETQYF.

This clonotype was seen only a few times. The rearrangement joins TRBV5-1 to TRBJ2-3; no firm D call. This CDR3 is built from 15 residues. Looked up from germline, CDR1 is SGHRS and CDR2 is YFSETQ. Deletions cut 4 bases from V and 2 bases from J, with 14 bases between. Here the CDR3 reads CASSIPDGITDTQYF. CDR3 DNA: TGCGCCAGCAGCATCCCGGACGGAATCACAGATACGCAGTATTTT. The complete variable domain, with remaining parts taken from reference TRBV5-1 and TRBJ2-3, reads KAGVTQTPRYLIKTRGQQVTLSCSPISGHRSVSWYQQTPGQGLQFLFEYFSETQRNKGNFPGRFSGRQFSNSRSEMNVSTLELGDSALYLCASSIPDGITDTQYFGPGTRLTVL.

In this sample, this clonotype turned up a few times. J is TRBJ2-1 and V is TRBV12-3 or TRBV12-4; maybe TRBD1 (8 bases). Trimming cost V 1 base and J 10 bases, with 23 bases left between them. The CDR3 covers 17 residues. The DNA of the CDR3 is TGTGCCAGCAGTTTAGGGACAGGGCAGGGGGGTAGCGGGGAGCAGTTCTTC. This encodes CASSLGTGQGGSGEQFF.

This clonotype came up once. This sequence joins TRBV12-3 or TRBV12-4 and TRBJ1-2; the match to TRBD1 covers 9 bases. This CDR3 has 14 amino acids. V was pared by 8 bases and J by 4 bases, with 8 bases of the junction left unmatched. CDR3 nucleotide sequence: TGTGCCAGCTGGAGGACAGGGGCTCCCTATGGCTACACCTTC. This codes for CASWRTGAPYGYTF.